This T cell receptor (beta chain) was observed in a study of cytomegalovirus exposure and HLA in healthy donors. Study-wide results and limits: Available immune exposure information covered CMV serostatus only. An Asian-associated ancestry cluster reportedly showed fewer N-insertions than the approximately 630-donor mean in a later analysis.

This CDR3 has 14 residues. From germline, CDR1 is LNHDA and CDR2 SQIVND (reference sequence). V gave up 5 bases and J gave up 4 bases, with 11 bases separating them. PCR amplification relied on 60 Vbeta primers (plus 13 Jbeta primers). Assay: immunoSEQ multiplex PCR; the TCRdb copy retains only in-frame clones and omits some. The sample yields 50,000 to 60,000 clones, more than 60% seen once. Turning to this clone: The antigen is not known.

This clonotype originated in a woman in her thirties or forties in good health and CMV-seropositive. The sample consisted of PBMCs. The J gene is TRBJ1-4, the V gene TRBV19, with D possibly TRBD1 on 6 matching bases. The CDR3: CASSLWTVNEKLFF. Here the CDR3 DNA reads TGTGCCAGTAGTTTGTGGACAGTTAATGAAAAACTGTTTTTT.